Listed below are T cell receptor beta chains from one sample, sequenced in a study of cytomegalovirus exposure and HLA in healthy donors. Clones were sequenced by immunoSEQ multiplex PCR, and TCRdb holds only the in-frame ones, with some missing. Across approximately 34,000 clones, the top ten clones capture about 1.9% of the sample. Sequenced input: PBMCs. The receptors here all came from a woman between 40 and 55 years old in good health and CMV-seropositive. The CDR3 runs from the conserved cysteine through the conserved F or W. Fields, in order: J gene, V gene, D gene, CDR3 protein, CDR3 DNA. D genes are given only for firm matches.

>TRBJ2-7|TRBV19|TRBD2
CATGAGRVYEQYF
TGTGCGACCGGGGCCGGGAGGGTCTACGAGCAGTACTTC
>TRBJ2-2|TRBV27|TRBD1
CASSWTGSTGELFF
TGTGCCAGCAGTTGGACAGGAAGTACCGGGGAGCTGTTTTTT
>TRBJ2-7|TRBV6-5|TRBD1
CASKGGPYEQYF
TGTGCCAGCAAAGGGGGCCCCTACGAGCAGTACTTC
>TRBJ1-2|TRBV28|TRBD1
CASSPSQGVIHYGYTF
TGTGCCAGCAGTCCCTCCCAGGGGGTGATTCACTATGGCTACACCTTC
>TRBJ2-2|TRBV13|TRBD2
CASSFTSLGLLNYRELFF
TGTGCCAGCAGCTTCACCTCATTGGGACTACTGAACTACCGGGAGCTGTTTTTT
>TRBJ2-7|TRBV4-1|TRBD1
CASSLSVGQGSHEQYF
TGCGCCAGCAGCCTTTCCGTGGGACAGGGTAGCCACGAGCAGTACTTC
>TRBJ2-7|TRBV19|NA
CASSMMMTPYYEQYF
TGTGCCAGTAGTATGATGATGACTCCTTACTACGAGCAGTACTTC
>TRBJ1-5|TRBV6-1|NA
CASSEVGGQSNQPQHF
TGTGCCAGCAGTGAAGTTGGTGGACAGAGCAATCAGCCCCAGCATTTT
>TRBJ2-7|TRBV5-8|NA
CASSLIGGHSSYEQYF
TGTGCCAGCAGCTTGATCGGGGGGCATAGCTCCTACGAGCAGTACTTC
>TRBJ1-1|TRBV7-6|TRBD1
CASSFGQARPGSEAFF
TGTGCCAGCAGCTTCGGACAGGCCAGACCCGGGAGTGAAGCTTTCTTT
>TRBJ2-5|TRBV5-4|TRBD2
CASSPGVAGIQETQYF
TGTGCCAGCAGCCCCGGGGTAGCGGGGATCCAAGAGACCCAGTACTTC
>TRBJ2-3|TRBV5-6|TRBD2
CASTIGLAGGTDTQYF
TGTGCCAGTACAATCGGACTAGCGGGAGGGACAGATACGCAGTATTTT
>TRBJ1-4|TRBV2|TRBD1
CASSDYGTGPFGGTNEKLFF
TGTGCCAGCAGTGATTACGGGACAGGACCCTTTGGGGGCACTAATGAAAAACTGTTTTTT
>TRBJ2-1|TRBV13|NA
CASRQLANEQFF
TGTGCCAGCAGACAGCTAGCAAATGAGCAGTTCTTC
>TRBJ1-4|TRBV28|NA
CASSLLGNWEKLFF
TGTGCCAGCAGTTTGCTCGGGAACTGGGAAAAACTGTTTTTT
>TRBJ2-5|TRBV5-4|TRBD1
CASSLGQGETQYF
TGTGCCAGCAGCTTGGGACAGGGAGAGACCCAGTACTTC
>TRBJ2-1|TRBV5-1|TRBD2
CASSLLAASHNEQFF
TGCGCCAGCAGCCTACTAGCGGCCTCCCACAATGAGCAGTTCTTC
>TRBJ2-7|TRBV14|NA
CASSQGLEATYEQYF
TGTGCCAGCAGCCAAGGACTAGAGGCTACCTACGAGCAGTACTTC
>TRBJ2-2|TRBV10-3|TRBD1
CAISESTGANTGELFF
TGTGCCATCAGTGAGTCGACAGGGGCGAACACCGGGGAGCTGTTTTTT
>TRBJ2-7|TRBV18|TRBD1
CASSPSGGGYEQYF
TGTGCCAGCTCACCGTCAGGGGGCGGCTACGAGCAGTACTTC
>TRBJ1-3|TRBV4-2|NA
CASSQDSTYSGNTIYF
TGTGCCAGCAGCCAAGATAGCACGTACTCTGGAAACACCATATATTTT
>TRBJ1-1|TRBV19|NA
CASGGTRNTEAFF
TGTGCCAGTGGCGGGACTCGGAACACTGAAGCTTTCTTT